The 21 T cell receptor beta chains reported below all come from one sample, sequenced in a study of blood T cell repertoires in COVID-19. Some clones are missing from TCRdb's copy, which holds only in-frame ones; the method was immunoSEQ multiplex PCR. The table has 85,000 to 110,000 clones, 87% seen once. The specimen was peripheral blood. The receptors were gathered from a man aged 50-60 years in a cohort sampled during active COVID-19.

The J gene is TRBJ2-2, the V gene TRBV24-1; D might be TRBD2 (5 bases). CDR1 and CDR2 (germline): KGHDR, SFDVKD. The V and J ends lost 4 bases and 7 bases respectively, with 12 bases between them. The CDR3 extends over 14 amino acids. In DNA, the CDR3 is TGTGCCACCAGTGAGGCAGTCCGGGGCGGGGAGCTGTTTTTT. Amino acids: CATSEAVRGGELFF.

J is TRBJ2-6 and V is TRBV5-6, with D possibly TRBD1 on 5 matching bases. There are 17 residues in the CDR3. Per the germline V gene, CDR1 is SGHDT and CDR2 is YYEEEE. Trimming removed 1 base at V and 0 bases at J, with 11 bases between. The CDR3 spells CASSLQGPTSGANVLTF. For the CDR3, the DNA is TGTGCCAGCAGCTTGCAGGGTCCCACCTCTGGGGCCAACGTCCTGACTTTC.

The rearrangement uses TRBV19 and TRBJ2-3, with TRBD1 identical over 8 bases. The CDR3 length is 13 residues. Germline assignment: CDR1 LNHDA and CDR2 SQIVND (reference sequence). V trimming: 4 bases; J trimming: 4 bases; junction bases outside the gene matches: 1. CDR3 DNA: TGTGCCAGTAGTAGACAGGGGTCAGATACGCAGTATTTT. Its translation: CASSRQGSDTQYF.

This clone was observed a handful of times. V is TRBV5-4 and J is TRBJ2-1; D ambiguous. V lost 4 bases and J 3 bases, leaving 11 bases between the germline ends. The germline V gene encodes CDR1 SGHNT and CDR2 YYREEE (reference sequence). The CDR3 covers 14 residues. The CDR3 sequence: CASSPRGLYNEQFF. CDR3 nucleotides: TGTGCCAGCAGCCCACGAGGCCTCTACAATGAGCAGTTCTTC. Full variable domain (outside the CDR3, taken from reference TRBV5-4 and TRBJ2-1): ETGVTQSPTHLIKTRGQQVTLRCSSQSGHNTVSWYQQALGQGPQFIFQYYREEENGRGNFPPRFSGLQFPNYSSELNVNALELDDSALYLCASSPRGLYNEQFFGPGTRLTVL.

V and J are TRBV6-1 and TRBJ1-2; 7 nucleotides match TRBD1. The CDR3 consists of 13 residues. Germline trimming cut 2 bases from V and 7 bases from J; bases unmatched to any gene: 4. Germline CDR1 and CDR2: MNHNS and SASEGT. The CDR3 loop is CASSELTGTGYTF. DNA for the CDR3: TGTGCCAGCAGTGAATTGACAGGGACTGGCTACACCTTC.

The chain carries TRBV29-1 and TRBJ1-3, with D perhaps matching TRBD1 (6 bases). Germline V gives CDR1 SQVTM, CDR2 ANQGSEA. V lost 3 bases and J lost 4, with 13 bases in between. The CDR3 runs to 14 residues. The CDR3, as DNA: TGCAGCGTTGATGACAGGCTTAGAGGAAACACCATATATTTT. Translation: CSVDDRLRGNTIYF. The complete variable domain, with remaining parts taken from reference TRBV29-1 and TRBJ1-3, reads SAVISQKPSRDICQRGTSLTIQCQVDSQVTMMFWYRQQPGQSLTLIATANQGSEATYESGFVIDKFPISRPNLTFSTLTVSNMSPEDSSIYLCSVDDRLRGNTIYFGEGSWLTVV.

A note on this clone: The same CDR3 can be traced to other DNA sequences in this sample. The rearrangement joins TRBV6-5 to TRBJ2-1; TRBD1 matches 7 bases. Germline CDR1 is MNHEY and CDR2 is SVGAGI. J was trimmed by 9 bases and V by 2 bases; bases with no gene match: 4. The CDR3 extends over 13 amino acids. In DNA form, the CDR3 reads TGTGCCAGCAGTTACCGACAGGGCGGTGAGCAGTTCTTC. This sequence encodes CASSYRQGGEQFF.

The chain recombines TRBV24-1 with TRBJ2-3; TRBD1 matches 10 bases. J lost 2 bases, V lost 3 bases, and 4 bases had no gene match. Germline V gives CDR1 KGHDR, CDR2 SFDVKD. CDR3 length: 16 amino acids. CDR3 amino acids: CATSDPGTGATDTQYF. The CDR3 nucleotides read TGTGCCACCAGTGATCCCGGGACAGGGGCCACAGATACGCAGTATTTT.

The chain uses TRBV5-5 and TRBJ2-1; weak D call: TRBD2 (6 bases). CDR3 length: 15 residues. Germline CDR1 SGHKS, CDR2 YYEKEE (reference sequence). V was shortened by 4 bases and J by 4 bases, with 15 bases between the two germline ends. The CDR3 nucleotides are TGTGCCAGCAGCACTACCGGGACTGAATACAATGAGCAGTTCTTC. This codes for CASSTTGTEYNEQFF.

J is TRBJ1-1 and V is TRBV24-1; no definite D call. V lost 7 bases, J lost 10 bases, and 12 bases lay in between. This CDR3 comprises 11 residues. The germline V gene has CDR1 KGHDR and CDR2 SFDVKD. As DNA, the CDR3 is TGTGCCACCAGGGGAGATAGCGGAGCTTTCTTT. Residues: CATRGDSGAFF.

The chain joins TRBV28 to TRBJ1-1, with D possibly matching TRBD1 (6 bases). V was trimmed by 4 bases and J by 4 bases, leaving 16 bases between them. Per the germline V gene, CDR1 is MDHEN and CDR2 is SYDVKM. The CDR3 is 15 amino acids. DNA for the CDR3: TGTGCCAGCAGTTCTCAGGGGCGCGTTCGCACTGAAGCTTTCTTT. Protein: CASSSQGRVRTEAFF.

The CDR3 DNA is TGTGCCAGCAGCCCAGGACAGGGGGCTCCCCCCGCCCGGAACGTC. Amino acid sequence: CASSPGQGAPPARNV. J is TRBJ2-7 and V is TRBV6-2 or TRBV6-3, with TRBD1 matching 11 bases. This CDR3 comprises 15 residues. Germline CDR1 is MNHEY and CDR2 is SVGEGT.

Only one count was recorded for this clone. This chain joins TRBV7-9 and TRBJ1-2; TRBD1 is a possible D gene (6 bases). There are 14 residues in the CDR3. Per germline, CDR1 SEHNR and CDR2 FQNEAQ (reference sequence). V dropped 1 base and J dropped 8 bases, with 14 bases sitting between them. CDR3 nucleotides: TGTGCCAGCAGCTTAGTTCCAGGGGAGGGAGGCTACACCTTC. This codes for CASSLVPGEGGYTF.

The chain employs TRBV11-2 and TRBJ2-3; 7 positions agree with TRBD1. The germline V gene has CDR1 SGHAT and CDR2 FQNNGV. CDR3 length: 14 amino acids. The junction had 6 bases not matched to a gene; V was cut back by 4 bases and J by 5 bases. The CDR3 DNA reads as TGTGCCAGCAGCTACAAAACAGGGGAAGATACGCAGTATTTT. Translation: CASSYKTGEDTQYF.

The chain uses TRBV9 and TRBJ1-6; no clear D. The CDR3 extends over 13 amino acids. CDR1 and CDR2 from the germline V gene are SGDLS and YYNGEE. The ends were cut back, 3 bases at V and 7 bases at J, with 8 bases in the middle. This chain's CDR3 is CASSGSFNSPLHF. The CDR3 DNA is TGTGCCAGCAGCGGGAGTTTCAATTCACCCCTCCACTTT.

V and J are TRBV2 and TRBJ1-3; D remains unclear. Germline CDR1 reads SNHLY; CDR2 reads FYNNEI. With 6 bases removed from V and 0 bases from J, the gap between germline ends came to 18 bases. The CDR3 sequence is 17 residues long. CDR3 in DNA: TGTGCCAGCAGGTTTTCCCAGCCCCGGGTCTCTGGAAACACCATATATTTT. Translated: CASRFSQPRVSGNTIYF.

The chain links TRBV19 to TRBJ1-2; 8 positions match TRBD1. Germline V gene sequence: CDR1 LNHDA, CDR2 SQIVND (reference sequence). The length of the CDR3 is 14 residues. Trimming cost V 6 bases and J 8 bases; bases outside gene matches: 11. The CDR3 DNA is TGTGCCAGTAGACAAGGGACAGGAATAGAAGGCTACACCTTC. The encoded protein is CASRQGTGIEGYTF.

The chain couples TRBV6-5 to TRBJ2-1, with D tentatively TRBD2 (6 bases). The CDR3 is 13 amino acids. Deletions cut 6 bases from V and 4 bases from J, with 10 bases between. CDR1 and CDR2 from the germline V gene are MNHEY and SVGAGI. CDR3 sequence: CASRDGGYNEQFF. The CDR3 DNA sequence: TGTGCCAGCAGGGATGGGGGGTACAATGAGCAGTTCTTC.

The V gene is TRBV5-1, the J gene TRBJ1-3; the D is unclear. Germline V lookup: CDR1 SGHRS, CDR2 YFSETQ. There are 15 residues in the CDR3. The ends were cut back, 3 bases at V and 0 bases at J, with 10 bases in the middle. Written as DNA, the CDR3 is TGCGCCAGCAGCTCCGAGGAGGGCTCTGGAAACACCATATATTTT. This codes for CASSSEEGSGNTIYF.

This sequence joins TRBV28 and TRBJ2-7, with 7 bases aligning to TRBD2. After removal of 3 bases from V and 5 bases from J, the junction contained 4 bases not matched to a gene. This CDR3 comprises 13 residues. Germline CDR1 MDHEN, CDR2 SYDVKM. The CDR3: CASSFTTSHEQYF. CDR3 nucleotides: TGTGCCAGCAGTTTTACGACTAGCCACGAGCAGTACTTC.

The gene calls are TRBV10-3 and TRBJ2-3; a possible D gene is TRBD2 (6 bases). The CDR3 totals 15 residues. Germline V gives CDR1 ENHRY, CDR2 SYGVKD. Trimming pared 9 bases from V and 3 bases from J, leaving 19 bases between. CDR3 sequence: CAMTAGLTSTDTQYF. CDR3 DNA: TGTGCCATGACCGCGGGGCTTACCTCGACAGATACGCAGTATTTT.